A single sample gave rise to the 8 T cell receptor beta chains below, sequenced in a study of blood T cell repertoires in COVID-19. The protocol was immunoSEQ multiplex PCR, while the TCRdb copy is restricted to in-frame clones and leaves out a portion. Of 100,000 to 120,000 clones listed, 80% to 90% were seen once; the top ten hold about 15%. The specimen was peripheral blood. The receptors stem from a woman aged 55-70 years with acute or convalescent COVID-19.

J is TRBJ2-7 and V is TRBV24-1, with D perhaps TRBD2 (5 bases). Germline lookup yields CDR1 KGHDR and CDR2 SFDVKD. Deletions cut 4 bases from V and 3 bases from J, with 9 bases between. CDR3 length: 13 residues. This chain's CDR3 is CATSDPGDYEQYF. As DNA, the CDR3 is TGTGCCACCAGTGACCCCGGGGACTACGAGCAGTACTTC.

This rearrangement joins TRBV25-1 to TRBJ2-2; D is undetermined. CDR1 and CDR2 from the germline V gene are MGHDK and SYGVNS. The CDR3 extends over 13 amino acids. V lost 5 bases, J lost 4 bases, and 8 bases lay in between. The DNA of the CDR3 is TGTGCCAGCAGTATATGGGCCACCGGGGAGCTGTTTTTT. Residues: CASSIWATGELFF.

The V and J genes are TRBV6-6 and TRBJ2-4, with 7 positions matching TRBD2. The CDR3 runs to 14 residues. The J segment lost 5 bases and the V segment lost 4 bases, leaving 5 bases of the junction unmatched. Germline values: CDR1 MNHNY, CDR2 SVGAGI (reference sequence). The CDR3 sequence: CASSSPRGENIQYF. The CDR3 DNA is TGTGCCAGCAGTTCCCCCCGGGGGGAAAACATTCAGTACTTC.

The table lists this clone with a few counts. The J gene is TRBJ1-6, the V gene TRBV21-1; TRBD1 reflects the table's D call only, with no check against the DNA. TRBV21-1 has pseudogene status. The CDR3 is made up of 18 amino acids. The DNA of the CDR3 is TGTGCCAGCAGCAAAGGACCCAGGGGGCGTTTAAATAATTCACCCCTCCACTTT. Protein: CASSKGPRGRLNNSPLHF.

The chain combines TRBV19 with TRBJ1-1; maybe TRBD1 (5 bases). The CDR3 loop spans 17 amino acids. V shed 9 bases and J shed 1 base, with 24 bases lying between them. Germline-derived CDR1 and CDR2 are LNHDA and SQIVND (reference sequence). CDR3 residues: CASGGGGNLGPNTEAFF. CDR3 in DNA: TGTGCCAGCGGCGGGGGGGGGAATTTGGGACCGAACACTGAAGCTTTCTTT.

This rearrangement joins TRBV11-1 to TRBJ1-4, with a tentative D call TRBD1 (5 bases). This CDR3 is built from 13 residues. The germline V and J ends were trimmed by 5 bases and 6 bases, with 10 bases remaining between them. The germline gives CDR1 SGHAT, CDR2 FQDESV (reference sequence). CDR3 residues: CASSRDRDEKLFF. CDR3 DNA sequence: TGTGCCAGCAGCCGAGACAGAGATGAAAAACTGTTTTTT.

V usage is TRBV9 and J usage is TRBJ2-1, with D tentatively TRBD2 (6 bases). Deletions cut 0 bases from V and 2 bases from J, with 9 bases between. This CDR3 comprises 15 residues. Germline V gene data show CDR1 as SGDLS and CDR2 as YYNGEE. As DNA, the CDR3 is TGTGCCAGCAGCGTAGTAGCGGCAACCTACAATGAGCAGTTCTTC. Its translation is CASSVVAATYNEQFF.

The chain couples TRBV10-3 to TRBJ2-1; 13 bases fit TRBD2. CDR3 size: 15 residues. Trimming cost V 3 bases and J 8 bases; bases outside gene matches: 4. CDR1 ENHRY and CDR2 SYGVKD come from the germline V gene. The CDR3 DNA follows: TGTGCCATCAGTGAAACTAGCGGGGGGGCCCATGAGCAGTTCTTC. Protein product: CAISETSGGAHEQFF.